These T cell receptor beta chains were read from a single sample in a study of T-cell memory formation after mild COVID-19. One entry per CDR3 protein results from TCRdb running MiXCR on the 5' RACE reads. The sample has 92,000 or so distinct CDR3 sequences, about 15% seen once. The sample consisted of PBMCs or a T cell subset sorted from them (not recorded which). The receptors derive from a man aged 18 to 35 who had mild COVID-19 (a few samples of this study predate the infection). Cell type and time point are not known. Both conserved end residues are part of each CDR3.

>TRBJ2-5|15|TRBV4-3
CASSPKTRGRETQYF
>TRBJ1-2|18|TRBV20-1
CSAEQLEMDSRTDYGYTF
>TRBJ1-3|16|TRBV5-1
CASSLGGSNSGNTIYF
>TRBJ1-2|15|TRBV20-1
CSAPHHREFSYGYTF
>TRBJ1-5|12|TRBV7-2
CASSFLSMPQHF
>TRBJ1-1|12|TRBV6-5
CASSYGQTEAFF
>TRBJ1-1|13|TRBV20-1
CSARDRSDTEDFF
>TRBJ2-7|14|TRBV10-3
CAISRQGESHEQYF
>TRBJ2-7|12|TRBV18
CASSPLTDEQYF
>TRBJ2-5|15|TRBV7-9
CASSLEGRTKKTQYF
>TRBJ2-1|15|TRBV18
CASSPPPGKNYEQFF
>TRBJ2-1|14|TRBV7-2
CAAEVHPSLDEQFF
>TRBJ2-4|13|TRBV7-2
CASSPIPKNIQYF
>TRBJ2-2|17|TRBV4-3
CASSRGLAGAFTGELFF
>TRBJ1-4|17|TRBV4-1
CASSRDFTGATNEKLFF
>TRBJ2-5|15|TRBV15
CATSRDGTGIETQYF
>TRBJ2-7|17|TRBV7-9
CASSDKGFREEDYEQYF
>TRBJ1-6|16|TRBV7-9
CASSADRGRDNSPLHF
>TRBJ2-1|17|TRBV4-1
CASSLTRQGGSYNEQFF
>TRBJ2-3|11|TRBV24-1
CATSVGDTQYF
>TRBJ1-2|11|TRBV6-6
CASSPNYGYTF
>TRBJ2-5|14|TRBV7-9
CASSSRTSQETQYF
>TRBJ2-7|14|TRBV27
CASRKTQGAYEQYF
>TRBJ2-1|13|TRBV5-1
CASSWWVGNEQFF
>TRBJ2-5|15|TRBV7-2
CASSQRTGRVETQYF
>TRBJ1-1|14|TRBV5-1
CASSLNRGNTEAFF
>TRBJ2-2|15|TRBV6-1
CASSELAGGPGELFF
>TRBJ2-3|16|TRBV27
CASSLDPAGGPDTQYF
>TRBJ2-1|12|TRBV4-1
CASSQAGKEQFF